These 27 T cell receptor beta chains were sequenced from one sample in a study of cytotoxic CD8 clonotypes in ibrutinib-treated CLL. Using immunoSEQ multiplex PCR, the repertoire was profiled, and TCRdb retains in-frame clones only, with some absent. This sample has around 97,000 clones; about 72% occur once, and the top ten carry 25% to 40%. The specimen comprised PBMCs, sampled after 12 months of ibrutinib treatment. Receptors were obtained from a human donor with chronic lymphocytic leukemia.

The chain links TRBV27 to TRBJ1-5; D not resolved. CDR1 is MNHEY, CDR2 SMNVEV, per germline (reference sequence). This CDR3 region has 15 residues. V lost 2 bases, J lost 2 bases, and 10 bases lay in between. CDR3 protein: CASSLRGGGNQPQHF. CDR3 DNA sequence: TGTGCCAGCAGTTTACGGGGTGGTGGCAATCAGCCCCAGCATTTT.

The chain joins TRBV20-1 to TRBJ1-1, with D hard to call. The CDR3 contains 10 residues. Trimming took 0 bases from V and 8 from J, leaving 4 bases between them. Germline CDR1 DFQATT, CDR2 SNEGSKA (reference sequence). CDR3 loop: CSAREEEAFF. In DNA, the CDR3 is TGCAGTGCTAGAGAGGAAGAAGCTTTCTTT.

The chain links TRBV5-1 to TRBJ2-1; 7 nucleotides agree with TRBD2. Germline values: CDR1 SGHRS, CDR2 YFSETQ. This CDR3 is built from 16 residues. The J segment lost 3 bases and the V segment lost 2 bases, leaving 8 bases of the junction unmatched. DNA of the CDR3: TGCGCCAGCAGCTTCGCCTCGGGGGGTGGCTACAATGAGCAGTTCTTC. Translation gives CASSFASGGGYNEQFF.

The V and J genes are TRBV4-2 and TRBJ2-2; perhaps TRBD2 as D (6 bases). The germline CDR1 and CDR2 sequences are LGHNA and YNFKEQ. There are 15 residues in the CDR3. The V end lost 6 bases, the J end lost 6 bases, and 17 bases lay between the germline ends. The CDR3: CASRYGLATAGELFF. The CDR3 nucleotides are TGTGCCAGCAGATATGGGCTAGCGACCGCCGGGGAGCTGTTTTTT.

This chain links TRBV6-6 with TRBJ2-7; TRBD1 aligns across 7 bases. Trimming cost V 5 bases and J 9 bases; bases outside gene matches: 13. This CDR3 region has 14 residues. CDR1 is MNHNY, CDR2 SVGAGI, per germline (reference sequence). In DNA form, the CDR3 reads TGTGCCAGCAGTGGGGACAGAGGATCACTCGGGCAGTACTTC. This codes for CASSGDRGSLGQYF.

J is TRBJ1-1 and V is TRBV30; D not resolved. The germline V gene encodes CDR1 GTSNPN and CDR2 SVGIG (reference sequence). V was clipped by 5 bases and J by 0 bases, with 7 bases between them. This CDR3 comprises 12 residues. The CDR3 spells CAWGRVNTEAFF. CDR3 sequence (DNA): TGTGCCTGGGGACGGGTGAACACTGAAGCTTTCTTT.

V and J are TRBV19 and TRBJ2-3; 8 nucleotides align to TRBD2. The CDR3 totals 15 residues. Germline CDR1 LNHDA, CDR2 SQIVND (reference sequence). V lost 11 bases, J lost 2 bases, and 12 bases stayed unmatched. The CDR3 is CAVTGGGRATDTQYF. DNA of the CDR3: TGTGCCGTCACCGGCGGGGGGAGGGCCACAGATACGCAGTATTTT.

The chain employs TRBV9 and TRBJ1-4, with D uncertain. This CDR3 has 14 amino acids. V lost 4 bases and J 8 bases, leaving 15 bases between the germline ends. In germline, CDR1 is SGDLS, CDR2 YYNGEE. The CDR3 sequence is CASSPGRLGEKLFF. The DNA for the CDR3 is TGTGCCAGCAGCCCGGGAAGGCTAGGCGAAAAACTGTTTTTT.

The V call is TRBV6-1, the J call TRBJ2-1, with D possibly being TRBD2 (6 bases). V lost 5 bases and J lost 4, with 12 bases in between. Germline assignment: CDR1 MNHNS and CDR2 SASEGT. CDR3 size: 14 residues. The CDR3 coding sequence is TGTGCCAGCAGTCCTGGAGGAGGGTACAATGAGCAGTTCTTC. It translates to CASSPGGGYNEQFF.

The chain combines TRBV29-1 with TRBJ1-1, with TRBD1 matching 9 bases. The CDR3 is 12 residues long. Germline V gene sequence: CDR1 SQVTM, CDR2 ANQGSEA. The V gene end was trimmed by 5 bases and the J gene end by 7 bases; junction bases not matched to a gene: 5. CDR3 sequence (DNA): TGCAGCGTTTGGGGACAGGGTGATGAAGCTTTCTTT. The encoded protein is CSVWGQGDEAFF.

This rearrangement joins TRBV20-1 to TRBJ2-2; D is uncertain. CDR3 length equals 11 residues. CDR1 and CDR2 from the germline V gene are DFQATT and SNEGSKA (reference sequence). Deletions cut 6 bases from V and 13 bases from J, with 15 bases between. The CDR3 is CSAMAPDGLFF. The DNA of the CDR3 is TGCAGTGCGATGGCACCTGATGGGCTGTTTTTT.

The CDR3 reads CASSSDRSSYEQYF. As DNA, the CDR3 is TGTGCCAGCAGCTCGGACAGGAGCTCCTACGAGCAGTACTTC. V and J are TRBV7-2 and TRBJ2-7, with 7 bases lining up with TRBD1. The CDR3 loop spans 14 amino acids. V gave up 4 bases and J gave up 0 bases; unmatched junction bases: 3. From germline, CDR1 is SGHTA and CDR2 FQGNSA.

The V gene is TRBV5-1, the J gene TRBJ2-1; D tentatively fits TRBD1 or TRBD2 (5 bases each). Between the trimmed V and J ends, which lost 0 bases and 7 bases, there was a span of 14 bases. The CDR3 contains 15 residues. CDR1 SGHRS and CDR2 YFSETQ come from the germline V gene. CDR3 nucleotides: TGCGCCAGCAGCTTGGAGGGGAAGCGGCAGAATGAGCAGTTCTTC. This codes for CASSLEGKRQNEQFF.

The rearrangement joins TRBV13 to TRBJ1-1; unclear D gene. Germline CDR1 is PRHDT and CDR2 is FYEKMQ (reference sequence). This CDR3 region has 12 residues. Trimming took 4 bases from V and 5 from J, leaving 8 bases between them. CDR3 nucleotides: TGTGCCAGCAGCTCCCGGAGGACTGAAGCTTTCTTT. Protein product: CASSSRRTEAFF.

The chain links TRBV25-1 to TRBJ2-1, with a weak D call TRBD2 (7 bases). The CDR3 spans 14 residues. Trimming left V 10 bases short and J 9 bases short, with 22 bases between. Per germline, CDR1 MGHDK and CDR2 SYGVNS. CDR3 nucleotides: TGTGCCACCTCCCGGGTCCCCGGGGGGCTTGAGCAGTTCTTC. This gives the protein CATSRVPGGLEQFF.

On this clone itself: This sample also contains other DNA sequences that code for the same CDR3. The rearrangement links TRBV28 to TRBJ1-1; no clear D gene. V lost 6 bases to trimming and J lost 1 base, with 15 bases between them. CDR1 is MDHEN and CDR2 is SYDVKM in the germline V gene. The CDR3 length is 15 residues. This CDR3 reads CASSPGIWQNTEAFF. CDR3 DNA: TGTGCCAGCAGCCCGGGGATCTGGCAGAACACTGAAGCTTTCTTT.

The chain couples TRBV19 to TRBJ1-5; TRBD1 might be the D (6 bases). Trimming left V 6 bases short and J 7 bases short, with 13 bases between. The germline gives CDR1 LNHDA, CDR2 SQIVND (reference sequence). CDR3 length equals 13 residues. CDR3 protein: CASSDRLGQPQHF. The CDR3 DNA sequence: TGTGCCAGTAGCGACAGGTTAGGCCAGCCCCAGCATTTT.

The V and J genes are TRBV5-4 and TRBJ2-3; maybe TRBD1 (5 bases). Trimming shortened V by 0 bases and J by 0 bases, and 8 bases separated the two germline ends. The CDR3 loop spans 15 amino acids. Germline-derived CDR1 and CDR2 are SGHNT and YYREEE (reference sequence). DNA for the CDR3: TGTGCCAGCAGCTTGGGACAGACAAGCACAGATACGCAGTATTTT. Its translation: CASSLGQTSTDTQYF.

As to this clone: A read error likely explains this, since a far larger clone differs by one base. This chain uses TRBV7-2 with TRBJ2-5; D not resolved. CDR1 is SGHTA and CDR2 is FQGNSA in the germline V gene. The CDR3 sequence is 11 residues long. Trimming pared 3 bases from V and 2 bases from J, leaving 1 base between. The CDR3 DNA reads as TGTGCCAGCAGCTTGCAAGAGACCCAGTACTTC. This gives the protein CASSLQETQYF.

This chain joins TRBV20-1 and TRBJ1-2; D remains ambiguous. V lost 3 bases to trimming and J lost 5 bases, with 4 bases between them. This CDR3 region has 10 residues. Looked up from germline, CDR1 is DFQATT and CDR2 is SNEGSKA (reference sequence). CDR3 loop: CSASDYGYTF. The CDR3 DNA reads TGCAGTGCTAGTGATTATGGCTACACCTTC.

This clone has just a few counts. Relative to the germline gene, one junction end is altered; a read error may explain this. The chain recombines TRBV9 with TRBJ2-3, with 8 nucleotides matching TRBD1. Germline-derived CDR1 and CDR2 are SGDLS and YYNGEE. The CDR3 has 14 amino acids. The CDR3 coding sequence is TGTGCCAGCAGCGCCGGACAGGGCACGGATACGCAGTATTTT. It translates to CASSAGQGTDTQYF.

The chain is built from TRBV5-4 and TRBJ1-2; 9 nucleotides match TRBD1. The CDR3 is 14 amino acids. V was pared by 3 bases and J by 4 bases, with 4 bases of the junction left unmatched. Looked up from germline, CDR1 is SGHNT and CDR2 is YYREEE (reference sequence). DNA of the CDR3: TGTGCCAGCAGCTCGGGACAGGGAATCTATGGCTACACCTTC. This gives the protein CASSSGQGIYGYTF.

The chain links TRBV6-6 to TRBJ1-6; 9 nucleotides line up with TRBD1. V was clipped by 4 bases and J by 8 bases; unmatched bases: 6. The CDR3 spans 15 residues. The V gene's germline CDR1 is MNHNY and CDR2 SVGAGI (reference sequence). The CDR3 bases are TGTGCCAGCAGTTTACAGGGGGCTAGGGATTCACCCCTCCACTTT. Amino acids: CASSLQGARDSPLHF.

The gene calls are TRBV15 and TRBJ2-7; D is undetermined. Per germline, CDR1 LNHNV and CDR2 YYDKDF (reference sequence). The CDR3 is made up of 13 amino acids. V lost 3 bases, J lost 1 base, and 7 bases lay in between. CDR3 sequence: CATSRGSSYEQYF. In DNA form, the CDR3 reads TGTGCCACCAGCAGGGGCTCATCCTACGAGCAGTACTTC. Based on the CDR3 plus reference TRBV15 and TRBJ2-7, the full variable domain is DAMVIQNPRYQVTQFGKPVTLSCSQTLNHNVMYWYQQKSSQAPKLLFHYYDKDFNNEADTPDNFQSRRPNTSFCFLDIRSPGLGDTAMYLCATSRGSSYEQYFGPGTRLTVT.

J is TRBJ1-1 and V is TRBV30; 7 positions match TRBD1. There are 13 residues in the CDR3. Germline V gene lookup returns CDR1 GTSNPN and CDR2 SVGIG (reference sequence). With 2 bases clipped from V and 5 bases from J, the junction kept 5 bases outside the gene matches. CDR3 amino acids: CAWSKGAPTEAFF. CDR3 coding DNA: TGTGCCTGGAGTAAGGGGGCGCCAACTGAAGCTTTCTTT.

The sample holds a few counts of this clone. The rearrangement joins TRBV7-2 to TRBJ2-1, with D hard to call. In germline, CDR1 is SGHTA, CDR2 FQGNSA. The CDR3 runs to 16 residues. Trimming shortened V by 0 bases and J by 7 bases, and 16 bases separated the two germline ends. Here the CDR3 reads CASSLASSPARNEQFF. The CDR3 DNA follows: TGTGCCAGCAGCTTAGCGTCCAGCCCAGCACGGAATGAGCAGTTCTTC.

The chain links TRBV12-5 to TRBJ2-7; the D is unclear. The V gene's germline CDR1 is LGHNT and CDR2 FRNRAP. Trimming cost V 3 bases and J 0 bases, with 15 bases left between them. The CDR3 is 16 amino acids. The CDR3 loop reads CASGFQITARSYEQYF. Written as DNA, the CDR3 is TGTGCTAGTGGTTTCCAGATTACTGCTCGCTCCTACGAGCAGTACTTC.